A selection of T cell receptor beta chains follows, all from one sample in a study of T-cell reconstitution after alpha-beta-depleted transplantation in children. TCRdb independently ran MiXCR on the PCR reads; one entry per CDR3 protein. The sample lists hundreds of thousands of distinct CDR3 sequences, 15% to 20% occurring once. The material was PBMCs, mostly from graft donor cells, obtained 360 days after TCRalphabeta/CD19-depleted stem cell transplant. The receptors were gathered from a boy under two years old who had a stem cell transplant for Wiskott-Aldrich syndrome, so the T cells may come from the graft donor. Each CDR3 is given with its conserved first and last residue.

TRBJ2-5,TRBV7-2,CASSLVRAGGSETQYF
TRBJ1-2,TRBV10-2,CASSDLWADLNYGYTF
TRBJ2-7,TRBV18,CASSRRDGSLDEQYF
TRBJ1-1,TRBV12-3/TRBV12-4,CASTPVEGKAFF
TRBJ2-3,TRBV7-2,CASSSGAGGRTDTQYF
TRBJ2-7,TRBV5-6,CASSWGLAGYEQYF
TRBJ2-7,TRBV5-1,CASSNGLGLPYEQYF
TRBJ1-2,TRBV5-1,CASSLEESNGYTF
TRBJ2-1,TRBV12-3/TRBV12-4,CASSPWPGWREVNEQFF
TRBJ2-2,TRBV29-1,CSVAWGAGTGELFF
TRBJ1-5,TRBV25-1,CASSGAGAGNQPQHF
TRBJ1-1,TRBV25-1,CASSPPGGGGTEAFF
TRBJ2-5,TRBV6-5,CASSYGPGRGETQYF
TRBJ2-3,TRBV12-3/TRBV12-4,CASSLHSGGAPTDTQYF
TRBJ2-1,TRBV5-3,CARSHAPGLAGVKGYNEQFF
TRBJ2-1,TRBV24-1,CATSDSRSSYNEQFF
TRBJ1-3,TRBV7-2,CASSLVTGLKSGNTIYF
TRBJ1-1,TRBV6-5,CASSRQGEAEAFF
TRBJ2-7,TRBV12-3/TRBV12-4,CASSSPQGPEQYF
TRBJ2-7,TRBV6-2/TRBV6-3,CASSYRDGFYEQYF
TRBJ2-7,TRBV28,CASSLGGRRSSYEQYF
TRBJ1-5,TRBV6-2/TRBV6-3,CASFSGGHQPQHF
TRBJ2-5,TRBV28,CASSSQDSFAKETQYF
TRBJ2-5,TRBV18,CASSLDSFEETQYF
TRBJ2-5,TRBV10-3,CAISQHPSETQYF
TRBJ2-2,TRBV11-2,CASSQLAGGLNTGELFF
TRBJ2-2,TRBV4-3,CASSQLAGGPKDGELFF
TRBJ2-4,TRBV19,CASSIRELGNIQYF
TRBJ2-1,TRBV5-6,CASSPVRAENEQFF
TRBJ2-1,TRBV6-2/TRBV6-3,CASSYSGDPYNEQFF
TRBJ1-5,TRBV12-3/TRBV12-4,CASSPGQGRQPQHF
TRBJ2-1,TRBV24-1,CATSDPRTSPTNEQFF
TRBJ2-2,TRBV5-5,CASSRLGGQGGTGELFF
TRBJ2-5,TRBV12-3/TRBV12-4,CASSQLGPGIGETQYF
TRBJ2-2,TRBV28,CASSLAYGLAGGRTGELFF
TRBJ2-5,TRBV12-3/TRBV12-4,CASSFWDRQETQYF
TRBJ2-7,TRBV30,CAWSATLAYEQYF
TRBJ2-5,TRBV21-1,CASSKGRVRETQYF
TRBJ2-6,TRBV6-1,CASSRMDRGLSGANVLTF
TRBJ2-7,TRBV18,CASSQTSGRYEQYF
TRBJ2-2,TRBV5-1,CASRSGLTNTGELFF
TRBJ1-5,TRBV20-1,CSARAQGQPQHF
TRBJ2-1,TRBV6-2/TRBV6-3,CASSRLAGASDEQFF
TRBJ2-1,TRBV12-3/TRBV12-4,CASTERGIAGVSYNEQFF
TRBJ2-4,TRBV10-2,CASSDPVRAAKNIQYF
TRBJ2-3,TRBV11-2,CASSLRRLRTDTQYF
TRBJ2-2,TRBV12-3/TRBV12-4,CASSLASTWNTGELFF